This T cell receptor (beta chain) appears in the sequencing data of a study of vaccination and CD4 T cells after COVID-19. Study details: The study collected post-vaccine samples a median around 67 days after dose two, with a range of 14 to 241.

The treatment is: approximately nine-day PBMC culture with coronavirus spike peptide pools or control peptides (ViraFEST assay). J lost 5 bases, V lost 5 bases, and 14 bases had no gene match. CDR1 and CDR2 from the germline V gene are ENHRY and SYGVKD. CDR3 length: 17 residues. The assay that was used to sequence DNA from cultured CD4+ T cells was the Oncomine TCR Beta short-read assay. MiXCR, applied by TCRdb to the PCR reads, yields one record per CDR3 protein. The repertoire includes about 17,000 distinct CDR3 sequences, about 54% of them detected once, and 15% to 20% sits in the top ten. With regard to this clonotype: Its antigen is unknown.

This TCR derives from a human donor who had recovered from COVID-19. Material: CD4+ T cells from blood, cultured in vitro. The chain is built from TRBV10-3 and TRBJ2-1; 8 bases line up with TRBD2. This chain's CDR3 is CAISPSNLAGANNEQFF. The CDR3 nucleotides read TGTGCCATCAGTCCTTCGAACCTAGCGGGTGCGAACAATGAGCAGTTCTTC.